Presented here are 27 T cell receptor beta chains from one specimen sequenced in a study of blood T cell repertoires in COVID-19. Repertoires were generated with immunoSEQ multiplex PCR, while TCRdb's copy carries only in-frame clones and drops some. Here the sample spans roughly 150,000 clones, more than 75% being singletons. The sample consisted of peripheral blood. The receptors come from a man in his late teens or twenties with acute or convalescent COVID-19.

This chain joins TRBV13 and TRBJ2-7, with 9 bases identical to TRBD2. This CDR3 has 16 amino acids. V shed 0 bases, J shed 2 bases, and the junction held 5 bases outside the gene matches. Looked up from germline, CDR1 is PRHDT and CDR2 is FYEKMQ (reference sequence). DNA of the CDR3: TGTGCCAGCAGCTTAGGCCCCCCTAGCGGGGCCTACGAGCAGTACTTC. This codes for CASSLGPPSGAYEQYF.

The rearrangement joins TRBV2 to TRBJ1-1, with D unclear. The CDR3 covers 13 residues. Germline lookup yields CDR1 SNHLY and CDR2 FYNNEI. Between the trimmed V and J ends, which lost 9 bases and 1 base, there was a span of 12 bases. CDR3 DNA sequence: TGTGCCAGTGTTGGCAGCGGGAACACTGAAGCTTTCTTT. Its protein is CASVGSGNTEAFF. Full variable domain (outside the CDR3, taken from reference TRBV2 and TRBJ1-1): EPEVTQTPSHQVTQMGQEVILRCVPISNHLYFYWYRQILGQKVEFLVSFYNNEISEKSEIFDDQFSVERPDGSNFTLKIRSTKLEDSAMYFCASVGSGNTEAFFGQGTRLTVV.

The chain uses TRBV15 and TRBJ2-1; 11 nucleotides agree with TRBD2. The CDR3 runs 17 residues. V shed 5 bases and J 3 bases; nucleotides not matched to a gene: 9. CDR1 and CDR2 (germline): LNHNV, YYDKDF (reference sequence). The DNA of the CDR3 is TGTGCCACCAGCGACCGAGGAGGGACTAGCGGCTACAATGAGCAGTTCTTC. Its translation is CATSDRGGTSGYNEQFF.

Remarks on this clone: A read error may account for a junction end that differs from germline. The J gene is TRBJ1-1, the V gene TRBV12-5, with 7 bases matching TRBD1. The germline CDR1 and CDR2 sequences are LGHNT and FRNRAP. This CDR3 contains 14 residues. The CDR3, as DNA: TGTGCTAGTGTTTTGGGACAGACGAACACTGAAGCTTTCTTT. This gives the protein CASVLGQTNTEAFF.

This clone has a single count. The chain employs TRBV6-2 or TRBV6-3 and TRBJ1-5; perhaps TRBD1 as D (5 bases). This CDR3 contains 17 residues. Between the trimmed V and J ends, which lost 0 bases and 6 bases, there was a span of 18 bases. Germline CDR1 is MNHEY and CDR2 is SVGEGT. CDR3 residues: CASSYSGRGIMAQPQHF. Written as DNA, the CDR3 is TGTGCCAGCAGTTACTCGGGACGGGGGATTATGGCTCAGCCCCAGCATTTT.

On this clone itself: Other DNA sequences in this sample translate to the same CDR3. In nucleotides, the CDR3 is TGTGCCAGCAGTTCAGCCTACGAGCAGTACTTC. The encoded protein is CASSSAYEQYF. The gene calls are TRBV5-6 and TRBJ2-7; the D is unclear. V was shortened by 5 bases and J by 2 bases, with 5 bases between the two germline ends. The CDR3 consists of 11 residues. The V gene's germline CDR1 is SGHDT and CDR2 YYEEEE.

This clone was observed once. The chain uses TRBV4-1 and TRBJ1-4; no clear D. Germline CDR1 MGHRA, CDR2 YSYEKL. Trimming cost V 3 bases and J 10 bases, with 18 bases left between them. The CDR3 extends over 15 amino acids. The DNA for the CDR3 is TGCGCCAGCAGCCATCGCTGGGGAGTTTTTGGAAAACTGTTTTTT. Translation: CASSHRWGVFGKLFF.

This rearrangement joins TRBV10-1 to TRBJ1-1; D remains unclear. V dropped 3 bases and J dropped 1 base, with 12 bases sitting between them. Germline V gene sequence: CDR1 WNHNN, CDR2 SYGVQD (reference sequence). This CDR3 contains 15 residues. Here the CDR3 reads CASSDYALGNTEAFF. The CDR3 nucleotides are TGCGCCAGCAGTGATTATGCACTCGGGAACACTGAAGCTTTCTTT.

This rearrangement joins TRBV5-6 to TRBJ1-2, with D possibly TRBD1 on 6 matching bases. This CDR3 region has 13 residues. Trimming took off 4 bases at V and 2 bases at J, with 9 bases between the two ends. Germline CDR1 reads SGHDT; CDR2 reads YYEEEE. The DNA of the CDR3 is TGTGCCAGCAGCGCGGACAGCAACTATGGCTACACCTTC. This codes for CASSADSNYGYTF.

The chain recombines TRBV11-2 with TRBJ2-3; TRBD1 matches 10 bases. The CDR3 sequence is 15 residues long. Germline CDR1 is SGHAT and CDR2 is FQNNGV. J gave up 4 bases and V 4 bases, and 5 bases lay outside the gene matches. The CDR3 nucleotides read TGTGCCAGCAGCTCCGGGACAGGGGAAGCAGATACGCAGTATTTT. It yields the protein CASSSGTGEADTQYF.

This clone was recorded once. The gene calls are TRBV7-6 and TRBJ1-4; 9 bases agree with TRBD1. This CDR3 spans 17 amino acids. Trimming took 5 bases from V and 7 from J; bases not matched to a gene: 14. Germline V gene lookup returns CDR1 SGHVS and CDR2 FNYEAQ. CDR3 nucleotides: TGTGCCAGCAGCACTTACTACCCGGGACAGGGCACTGAAAAACTGTTTTTT. Its translation is CASSTYYPGQGTEKLFF.

The chain employs TRBV2 and TRBJ1-1, with D possibly TRBD1 on 6 matching bases. Trimming took off 4 bases at V and 4 bases at J, with 10 bases between the two ends. CDR1 is SNHLY and CDR2 is FYNNEI in the germline V gene. The CDR3 totals 13 residues. The CDR3 loop is CASSVRGATEAFF. DNA for the CDR3: TGTGCCAGCAGTGTCCGGGGGGCCACTGAAGCTTTCTTT.

The chain is built from TRBV4-1 and TRBJ1-2; TRBD1 agrees at 7 bases. There are 15 residues in the CDR3. V shed 2 bases and J 0 bases; nucleotides not matched to a gene: 3. Looked up from germline, CDR1 is MGHRA and CDR2 is YSYEKL. The CDR3 sequence: CASSQRQGANYGYTF. The CDR3, as DNA: TGCGCCAGCAGCCAACGACAGGGAGCTAACTATGGCTACACCTTC.

The genes are TRBV7-8 and TRBJ2-2; the match to TRBD2 covers 8 bases. With V trimmed by 5 bases and J by 1 base, 6 bases remained unmatched. CDR1 SGHVS and CDR2 FQNEAQ come from the germline V gene. The CDR3 length is 16 residues. CDR3 loop: CASSIVGGVNTGELFF. The CDR3 DNA sequence: TGTGCCAGCAGCATCGTCGGGGGGGTGAACACCGGGGAGCTGTTTTTT.

This clone was counted once. The chain couples TRBV9 to TRBJ1-4, with D unresolved. Deletions cut 0 bases from V and 7 bases from J, with 16 bases between. The CDR3 has 16 amino acids. Germline V gene sequence: CDR1 SGDLS, CDR2 YYNGEE. Here the CDR3 reads CASSVGEYKGGEKLFF. The CDR3 DNA sequence: TGTGCCAGCAGCGTAGGCGAATATAAAGGCGGTGAAAAACTGTTTTTT. The full variable domain, completed using reference TRBV9 and TRBJ1-4, is DSGVTQTPKHLITATGQRVTLRCSPRSGDLSVYWYQQSLDQGLQFLIQYYNGEERAKGNILERFSAQQFPDLHSELNLSSLELGDSALYFCASSVGEYKGGEKLFFGSGTQLSVL.

The V gene is TRBV5-1, the J gene TRBJ1-2, with a possible D match to TRBD1 (5 bases). In germline, CDR1 is SGHRS, CDR2 YFSETQ. The germline V and J ends were trimmed by 2 bases and 6 bases, with 11 bases remaining between them. This CDR3 spans 13 amino acids. The CDR3 region has the DNA TGCGCCAGCAGCTTTCGGACAAACGATGGCTACACCTTC. Protein: CASSFRTNDGYTF. Full variable domain (outside the CDR3, taken from reference TRBV5-1 and TRBJ1-2): KAGVTQTPRYLIKTRGQQVTLSCSPISGHRSVSWYQQTPGQGLQFLFEYFSETQRNKGNFPGRFSGRQFSNSRSEMNVSTLELGDSALYLCASSFRTNDGYTFGSGTRLTVV.

The chain joins TRBV7-8 to TRBJ1-4; tentative D call: TRBD1 (6 bases). From germline, CDR1 is SGHVS and CDR2 FQNEAQ. Trimming took off 5 bases at V and 3 bases at J, with 13 bases between the two ends. This CDR3 comprises 15 residues. CDR3 amino acids: CASSPLQGSNEKLFF. The DNA of the CDR3 is TGTGCCAGCAGCCCCCTACAGGGTTCTAATGAAAAACTGTTTTTT.

This clone was seen a single time. V is TRBV6-5 and J is TRBJ2-7; no firm D call. V shed 2 bases and J shed 2 bases, with 7 bases lying between them. The CDR3 contains 13 residues. CDR1 and CDR2 from the germline V gene are MNHEY and SVGAGI. CDR3 sequence (DNA): TGTGCCAGCAGTTACGCTAAGCCCTACGAGCAGTACTTC. Encoded protein: CASSYAKPYEQYF.

V is TRBV30 and J is TRBJ2-7; 10 bases match TRBD1. J was trimmed by 5 bases and V by 0 bases; bases with no gene match: 7. CDR1 and CDR2 (germline): GTSNPN, SVGIG (reference sequence). The CDR3 is made up of 15 amino acids. This chain's CDR3 is CAWSVWTGGIHEQYF. CDR3 sequence (DNA): TGTGCCTGGAGTGTATGGACAGGGGGAATCCACGAGCAGTACTTC.

V and J are TRBV11-2 and TRBJ2-1, with D uncertain. CDR1 and CDR2 from the germline V gene are SGHAT and FQNNGV. The CDR3 covers 14 residues. Trimming cost V 1 base and J 1 base, with 5 bases left between them. CDR3 protein: CASSLAPSYNEQFF. CDR3 in DNA: TGTGCCAGCAGCTTAGCCCCGTCCTACAATGAGCAGTTCTTC.

The table lists this clone with a count of one. V is TRBV19 and J is TRBJ1-3, with D unresolved. The CDR3 covers 14 residues. The germline V gene has CDR1 LNHDA and CDR2 SQIVND (reference sequence). Trimming stripped 2 bases from V and 4 bases from J, with 9 bases between. The chain's CDR3 is CASSILAPGNTIYF. The CDR3 DNA follows: TGTGCCAGTAGTATACTGGCACCCGGAAACACCATATATTTT.

The genes are TRBV18 and TRBJ1-2, with 7 bases matching TRBD1. This CDR3 has 18 amino acids. Germline CDR1 reads KGHSH; CDR2 reads LQKENI. The J segment lost 5 bases and the V segment lost 2 bases, leaving 17 bases of the junction unmatched. CDR3 nucleotide sequence: TGTGCCAGCTCACCATCAGCCCCGGGACAGCTGACCCGATATGGCTACACCTTC. This codes for CASSPSAPGQLTRYGYTF.

The V call is TRBV3-1 (or the pseudogene TRBV3-2), the J call TRBJ2-1, with 8 bases that match TRBD1. The CDR3 covers 16 residues. Trimming at V came to 4 bases and at J to 6 bases, leaving 11 bases not matched to a gene. Germline assignment: CDR1 LGHDT and CDR2 YNNKEL (reference sequence). The CDR3 region is CASSPGSLTGGNEQFF. DNA of the CDR3: TGTGCCAGCAGCCCAGGATCCCTAACAGGGGGCAATGAGCAGTTCTTC.

The chain joins TRBV19 to TRBJ1-5, with D possibly being TRBD1 (5 bases). CDR1 and CDR2 from the germline V gene are LNHDA and SQIVND (reference sequence). CDR3 size: 16 residues. V gave up 3 bases and J gave up 2 bases, with 14 bases separating them. The CDR3 DNA sequence: TGTGCCAGTAGTATGGCACTGGGGGGAGGCAATCAGCCCCAGCATTTT. Translated: CASSMALGGGNQPQHF.

The chain employs TRBV27 and TRBJ1-3; D is unclear. This CDR3 is built from 15 residues. The germline CDR1 and CDR2 sequences are MNHEY and SMNVEV (reference sequence). V lost 1 base and J lost 3, with 10 bases in between. In nucleotides, the CDR3 is TGTGCCAGCAGTTTATGGGCCGGCCATGGAAACACCATATATTTT. Translating it yields CASSLWAGHGNTIYF.

The chain recombines TRBV5-1 with TRBJ1-1; 8 bases align to TRBD1. V was pared by 4 bases and J by 8 bases, with 10 bases of the junction left unmatched. Germline V CDR1 and CDR2: SGHRS, YFSETQ. The CDR3 loop spans 14 amino acids. The CDR3 DNA follows: TGCGCCAGCAGCAGCCCCCCAGGGGGCGGGGAAGCTTTCTTT. Translation gives CASSSPPGGGEAFF. The variable domain in full, completed from reference TRBV5-1 and TRBJ1-1, reads KAGVTQTPRYLIKTRGQQVTLSCSPISGHRSVSWYQQTPGQGLQFLFEYFSETQRNKGNFPGRFSGRQFSNSRSEMNVSTLELGDSALYLCASSSPPGGGEAFFGQGTRLTVV.

This sequence joins TRBV2 and TRBJ2-1; D might be TRBD2 (5 bases). V lost 2 bases and J 8 bases, leaving 19 bases between the germline ends. This CDR3 is built from 16 residues. CDR1 and CDR2 (germline): SNHLY, FYNNEI. The CDR3 DNA is TGTGCCAGCAGTGAAACGAGGGCTTCAGGATCCGATGAGCAGTTCTTC. Translation: CASSETRASGSDEQFF.